This section outlines one T cell receptor beta chain sequence together with its context. Recruits, aged about 18 to 89 years, lived in roughly 22 US areas. These data come from a study of blood T cell repertoires in COVID-19. The CDR3 contains 14 residues. V lost 1 base to trimming and J lost 13 bases, with 19 bases between them. Germline-derived CDR1 and CDR2 are SGHTA and FQGNSA. Sequenced by immunoSEQ multiplex PCR; TCRdb stores in-frame clones only, minus some. The sample has 250,000 to 350,000 clones; about 88% are singletons. The sample was PBMCs or T cells enriched from blood (not recorded which). This chain links TRBV7-2 with TRBJ2-5; D is unresolved. This TCR derives from a woman aged 45-65 years who had recovered from COVID-19. The CDR3 protein is CASSLGTPTPPRYF. CDR3 DNA: TGTGCCAGCAGCTTAGGTACTCCCACCCCGCCCCGGTACTTC.